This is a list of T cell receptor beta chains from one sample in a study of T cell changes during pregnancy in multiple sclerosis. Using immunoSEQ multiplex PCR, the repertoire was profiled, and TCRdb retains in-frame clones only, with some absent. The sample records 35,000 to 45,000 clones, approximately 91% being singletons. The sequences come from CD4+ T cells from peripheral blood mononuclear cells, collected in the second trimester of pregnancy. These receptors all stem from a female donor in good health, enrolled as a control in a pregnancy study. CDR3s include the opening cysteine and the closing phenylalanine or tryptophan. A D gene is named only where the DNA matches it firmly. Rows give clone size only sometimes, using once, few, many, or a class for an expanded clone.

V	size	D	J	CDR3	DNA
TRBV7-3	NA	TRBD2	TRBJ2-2	CASSLTSGNGGTGELFF	TGTGCCAGCAGCTTAACTAGCGGGAATGGGGGCACCGGGGAGCTGTTTTTT
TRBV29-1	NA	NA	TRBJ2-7	CSVETGRDRYF	TGCAGCGTGGAGACAGGCCGAGATCGGTACTTC
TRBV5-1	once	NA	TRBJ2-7	CASSLVGAGPRDEQYF	TGCGCCAGCAGCTTGGTTGGGGCAGGTCCACGCGACGAGCAGTACTTC
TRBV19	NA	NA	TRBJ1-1	CASSIGQGLPEAFF	TGTGCCAGTAGTATAGGGCAGGGTCTGCCTGAAGCTTTCTTT
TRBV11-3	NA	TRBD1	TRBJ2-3	CASRRTGSGDTQYF	TGTGCCAGCAGGCGGACAGGGTCGGGAGATACGCAGTATTTT
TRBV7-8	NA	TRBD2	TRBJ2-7	CASSDSLASYEQYF	TGTGCCAGCAGCGATTCACTAGCGAGCTACGAGCAGTACTTC
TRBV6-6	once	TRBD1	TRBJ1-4	CASRPPGQPNEKLFF	TGTGCCAGCAGGCCACCGGGACAGCCTAATGAAAAACTGTTTTTT
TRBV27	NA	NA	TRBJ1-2	CASSLLLGGANYGYTF	TGTGCCAGCAGTCTCCTACTAGGGGGAGCTAACTATGGCTACACCTTC
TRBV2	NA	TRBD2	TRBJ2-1	CASKYAGGGNEQFF	TGTGCCAGCAAATATGCGGGGGGGGGCAATGAGCAGTTCTTC
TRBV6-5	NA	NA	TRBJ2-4	CASSFDSRIAKNIQYF	TGTGCCAGCAGTTTTGATAGCCGAATAGCCAAAAACATTCAGTACTTC
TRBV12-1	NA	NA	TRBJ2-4	CASSFGPVLELYAKNIQYF	TGTGCCAGCAGCTTTGGGCCGGTTTTGGAGTTATACGCCAAAAACATTCAGTACTTC
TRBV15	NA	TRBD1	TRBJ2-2	CATSRPRQGRRELFF	TGTGCCACCAGCAGGCCCCGACAGGGGAGAAGGGAGCTGTTTTTT
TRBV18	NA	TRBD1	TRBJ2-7	CASSTGQGEAYEQYF	TGTGCCAGCTCAACCGGACAGGGGGAAGCCTACGAGCAGTACTTC
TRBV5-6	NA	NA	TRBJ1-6	CASSPRVNYNSPLHF	TGTGCCAGCAGCCCCAGGGTTAACTATAATTCACCCCTCCACTTT
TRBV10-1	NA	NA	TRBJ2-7	CASSDGTIEYEQYF	TGCGCCAGCAGTGATGGGACAATTGAGTACGAGCAGTACTTC
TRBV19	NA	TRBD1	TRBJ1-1	CASMSTGATEAFF	TGTGCCAGCATGAGTACAGGGGCCACTGAAGCTTTCTTT
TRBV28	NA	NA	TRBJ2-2	CASSSPVPGAGELFF	TGTGCCAGCAGTTCTCCTGTTCCAGGGGCCGGGGAGCTGTTTTTT
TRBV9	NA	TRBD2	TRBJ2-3	CASSVVGSGGNTDTQYF	TGTGCCAGCAGCGTAGTGGGTAGCGGGGGGAACACAGATACGCAGTATTTT
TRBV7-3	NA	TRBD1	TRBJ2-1	CASSLSGTGPNEQFF	TGTGCCAGCAGCTTAAGTGGGACAGGGCCGAATGAGCAGTTCTTC
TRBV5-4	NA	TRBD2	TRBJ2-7	CASSLQLAGGPEQYF	TGTGCCAGCAGCTTACAACTAGCGGGAGGACCCGAGCAGTACTTC
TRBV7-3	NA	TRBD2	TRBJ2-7	CASSLYLAGHYEQYF	TGTGCCAGCAGCTTATATTTAGCGGGCCACTACGAGCAGTACTTC
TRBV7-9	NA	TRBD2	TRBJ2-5	CASSLGGLGGLETQYF	TGTGCCAGCAGCTTAGGGGGACTAGGGGGTCTTGAGACCCAGTACTTC
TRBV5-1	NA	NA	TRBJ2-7	CASSLRAGLSYEQYF	TGCGCCAGCAGCTTGCGAGCGGGCCTCTCCTACGAGCAGTACTTC
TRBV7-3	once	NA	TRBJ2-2	CASSLMGGTGELFF	TGTGCCAGCAGCTTAATGGGCGGGACCGGGGAGCTGTTTTTT
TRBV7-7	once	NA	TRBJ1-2	CASSLVRDPTEAANYGYTF	TGTGCTAGCAGCTTAGTTCGTGACCCGACAGAAGCAGCTAACTATGGCTACACCTTC
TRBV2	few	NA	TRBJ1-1	CASRERALNTEAFF	TGTGCCAGCAGGGAAAGAGCCCTGAACACTGAAGCTTTCTTT
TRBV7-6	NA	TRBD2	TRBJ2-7	CASSLTLATGFGEQYF	TGTGCCAGCAGCTTAACACTAGCGACCGGTTTTGGAGAGCAGTACTTC
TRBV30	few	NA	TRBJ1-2	CAWSVQFGGNHGYTF	TGTGCCTGGAGTGTACAATTTGGAGGGAATCACGGCTACACCTTC
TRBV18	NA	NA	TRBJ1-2	CASSPEVHIMGYTF	TGTGCCAGCTCACCAGAAGTTCACATTATGGGCTACACCTTC
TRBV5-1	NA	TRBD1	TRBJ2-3	CASSWGQGTDTQYF	TGCGCCAGCAGCTGGGGACAGGGGACAGATACGCAGTATTTT
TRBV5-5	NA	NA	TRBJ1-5	CASSLGANMAVQPQHF	TGTGCCAGCAGCTTGGGCGCCAACATGGCGGTCCAGCCCCAGCATTTT
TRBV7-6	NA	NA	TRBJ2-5	CASSLGSGALGETQYF	TGTGCCAGCAGCTTAGGGTCAGGGGCCTTGGGCGAGACCCAGTACTTC
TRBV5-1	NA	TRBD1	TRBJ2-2	CASSSGQTNTGELFF	TGCGCCAGCAGCTCGGGACAGACGAACACCGGGGAGCTGTTTTTT
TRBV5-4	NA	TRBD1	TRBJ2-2	CASSRTGDTGELFF	TGTGCCAGCAGCCGAACAGGGGACACCGGGGAGCTGTTTTTT
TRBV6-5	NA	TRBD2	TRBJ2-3	CASSFDRAGGQDTQYF	TGTGCCAGCAGTTTTGATCGAGCGGGAGGGCAAGATACGCAGTATTTT
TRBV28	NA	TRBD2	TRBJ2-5	CASRPRTSGRGEETQYF	TGTGCCAGCAGGCCCCGGACTAGCGGGAGGGGGGAAGAGACCCAGTACTTC
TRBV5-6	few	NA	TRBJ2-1	CASSFDPSSYNEQFF	TGTGCCAGCAGCTTCGATCCGAGCTCCTACAATGAGCAGTTCTTC
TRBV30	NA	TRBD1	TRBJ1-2	CAWSVRDRGGGYTF	TGTGCCTGGAGTGTACGGGACAGGGGCGGAGGCTACACCTTC
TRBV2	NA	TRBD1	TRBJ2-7	CASSEKTGSYEQYF	TGTGCCAGCAGTGAGAAGACAGGGAGCTACGAGCAGTACTTC
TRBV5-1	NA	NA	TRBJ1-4	CASSSQGSDEKLFF	TGCGCCAGCAGCTCCCAGGGTTCGGACGAAAAACTGTTTTTT
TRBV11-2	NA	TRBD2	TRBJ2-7	CASSSGLAEPYEQYF	TGTGCCAGCAGTTCCGGACTAGCGGAACCCTACGAGCAGTACTTC
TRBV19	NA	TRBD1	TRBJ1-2	CASSPGQGLYGYTF	TGTGCCAGTAGTCCTGGACAGGGACTCTATGGCTACACCTTC
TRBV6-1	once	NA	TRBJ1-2	CASSPQVRNYGYTF	TGTGCCAGCAGTCCACAGGTCCGAAACTATGGCTACACCTTC
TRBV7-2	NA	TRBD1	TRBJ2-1	CASSLDRPGEQFF	TGTGCCAGCAGCTTGGACAGGCCCGGAGAGCAGTTCTTC
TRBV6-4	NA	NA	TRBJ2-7	CASSDADREKSGLYEQYF	TGTGCCAGCAGTGACGCGGACCGAGAGAAGAGTGGACTATACGAGCAGTACTTC
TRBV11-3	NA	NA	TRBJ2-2	CPTPVSGELFF	TGTCCCACCCCGGTATCCGGGGAGCTGTTTTTT
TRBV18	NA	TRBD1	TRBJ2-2	CASSPQARGTGELFF	TGTGCCAGCTCACCACAAGCCAGGGGGACCGGGGAGCTGTTTTTT
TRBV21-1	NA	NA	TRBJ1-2	CASSNCGTGANYGYTF	TGTGCCAGCAGCAATTGTGGGACAGGAGCTAACTATGGCTACACCTTC
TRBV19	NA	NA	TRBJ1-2	CASSSLGGYGYTF	TGTGCCAGTTCCAGCCTGGGGGGATATGGCTACACCTTC
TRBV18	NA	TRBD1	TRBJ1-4	CASSLGTGGAGPNEKLFF	TGTGCCAGCTCACTAGGGACAGGGGGCGCAGGCCCGAATGAAAAACTGTTTTTT
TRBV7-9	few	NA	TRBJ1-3	CASSRTGYSGNTIYF	TGTGCCAGCAGCCGGACGGGGTACTCTGGAAACACCATATATTTT
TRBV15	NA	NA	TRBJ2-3	CATSRDPGGSGTDTQYF	TGTGCCACCAGCAGAGACCCAGGGGGGAGTGGCACAGATACGCAGTATTTT
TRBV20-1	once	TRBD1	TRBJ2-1	CRVDRAGFF	TGCAGGGTCGACAGGGCCGGGTTCTTC